These T cell receptor beta chains were read from a single sample in a study of Ad26.COV2.S vaccination and SARS-CoV-2 variants. Generated by immunoSEQ multiplex PCR, the TCRdb table keeps only in-frame clones and is missing some. Here the sample spans 300,000 to 350,000 clones, 75% to 90% being singletons. Sequences were derived from peripheral blood, sampled in a trial of Ad26.COV2.S vaccine versus placebo. The origin of the receptors is a person between 18 and 59 years old who received the Ad26.COV2.S COVID-19 vaccine or a placebo. Each CDR3 is given with its conserved first and last residue. The D gene is left open where the match is weak. Clone size is not always given. Where it is, it says once, few, many or a class for expanded clones.

v_call: TRBV7-9; j_call: TRBJ2-2; d_call: NA; clone_size: NA; cdr3_nt: TGTGCCAGCAGCTCCACCGGGACTTCAGGGCGGGAGCTGTTTTTT; cdr3_aa: CASSSTGTSGRELFF
v_call: TRBV27; j_call: TRBJ2-5; d_call: NA; clone_size: NA; cdr3_nt: TGTGCCAGCGGTGATTTTAGCGGCGAGACCCAGTACTTC; cdr3_aa: CASGDFSGETQYF
v_call: TRBV18; j_call: TRBJ2-3; d_call: NA; clone_size: NA; cdr3_nt: TGTGCCAGCTCACTTGAGCCAGACCGGGACCCCTACACAGATACGCAGTATTTT; cdr3_aa: CASSLEPDRDPYTDTQYF
v_call: TRBV5-1; j_call: TRBJ2-5; d_call: NA; clone_size: NA; cdr3_nt: TGCGCCAGCAGCACCGGTGGGGGAGAGACCCAGTACTTC; cdr3_aa: CASSTGGGETQYF
v_call: TRBV4-3; j_call: TRBJ2-2; d_call: NA; clone_size: NA; cdr3_nt: TGCGCCAGCAGCCGAGAGAGGGTGACCGGGGAGCTGTTTTTT; cdr3_aa: CASSRERVTGELFF
v_call: TRBV6-2/TRBV6-3; j_call: TRBJ1-2; d_call: NA; clone_size: NA; cdr3_nt: TGTGCCAGCACCCCGACAGGCTATGGCTACACCTTC; cdr3_aa: CASTPTGYGYTF
v_call: TRBV18; j_call: TRBJ1-6; d_call: NA; clone_size: NA; cdr3_nt: TGTGCCAGCTCACCCCAGACAGAACGATCACCCCTCCACTTT; cdr3_aa: CASSPQTERSPLHF
v_call: TRBV6-5; j_call: TRBJ1-4; d_call: NA; clone_size: NA; cdr3_nt: TGTGCCAGCAGCCCAAACAGGGCCTATAATGAAAAACTGTTTTTT; cdr3_aa: CASSPNRAYNEKLFF
v_call: TRBV4-1; j_call: TRBJ1-2; d_call: TRBD1; clone_size: NA; cdr3_nt: TGCGCCAGCAAGGGGGCCGCCACGTTTCGGGGCTACACCTTC; cdr3_aa: CASKGAATFRGYTF
v_call: TRBV7-2; j_call: TRBJ1-4; d_call: NA; clone_size: NA; cdr3_nt: TGTGCCAGCAGCCCCCCCGGACAGACCCGTAATGAAAAACTGTTTTTT; cdr3_aa: CASSPPGQTRNEKLFF
v_call: TRBV6-2/TRBV6-3; j_call: TRBJ2-1; d_call: NA; clone_size: NA; cdr3_nt: TGTGCCAGCAGTTACCCGCGGAATGAGCAGTTCTTC; cdr3_aa: CASSYPRNEQFF
v_call: TRBV28; j_call: TRBJ2-2; d_call: NA; clone_size: once; cdr3_nt: TGTGCCAGCAGTTCCGGGACTGCGAACACCGGGGAGCTGTTTTTT; cdr3_aa: CASSSGTANTGELFF
v_call: TRBV5-1; j_call: TRBJ2-1; d_call: TRBD2; clone_size: NA; cdr3_nt: TGCGCCAGCAGCTTGGTGGCGGGGGGGCCCAATGAGCAGTTCTTC; cdr3_aa: CASSLVAGGPNEQFF
v_call: TRBV4-1; j_call: TRBJ2-3; d_call: NA; clone_size: NA; cdr3_nt: TGCGCCAGCAGCCAGACAGCCATGAGCACAGATACGCAGTATTTT; cdr3_aa: CASSQTAMSTDTQYF
v_call: TRBV4-2; j_call: TRBJ2-2; d_call: NA; clone_size: few; cdr3_nt: TGTGCCAGCAGCCAAGAGGGTCAGGGCATCGCCGGGGAGCTGTTTTTT; cdr3_aa: CASSQEGQGIAGELFF
v_call: TRBV3-1/TRBV3-2; j_call: TRBJ2-1; d_call: NA; clone_size: NA; cdr3_nt: TGTGCCAGCAGCCAAGGCTACCACAATGAGCAGTTCTTC; cdr3_aa: CASSQGYHNEQFF
v_call: TRBV28; j_call: TRBJ2-3; d_call: NA; clone_size: few; cdr3_nt: TGTGCCAGCAGTTTAGGGGGTCCAGATACGCAGTATTTT; cdr3_aa: CASSLGGPDTQYF
v_call: TRBV6-2/TRBV6-3; j_call: TRBJ2-5; d_call: NA; clone_size: NA; cdr3_nt: TGTGCCAGCAGTGTAGACAGTGACGAGACCCAGTACTTC; cdr3_aa: CASSVDSDETQYF
v_call: TRBV3-1/TRBV3-2; j_call: TRBJ1-1; d_call: NA; clone_size: NA; cdr3_nt: TGTGCCAGCATCTCGCAGGGCTCTGAAGCTTTCTTT; cdr3_aa: CASISQGSEAFF
v_call: TRBV12-3/TRBV12-4; j_call: TRBJ1-2; d_call: NA; clone_size: NA; cdr3_nt: TGTGCCAGCAGCCCGACGCCTGGGTATGGCTACACCTTC; cdr3_aa: CASSPTPGYGYTF
v_call: TRBV20-1; j_call: TRBJ1-3; d_call: NA; clone_size: NA; cdr3_nt: TGCAGTGCTAGTGCGGGCTCTGGAAACACCATATATTTT; cdr3_aa: CSASAGSGNTIYF
v_call: TRBV3-1/TRBV3-2; j_call: TRBJ1-2; d_call: NA; clone_size: NA; cdr3_nt: TGTGCCAGCAGCCAAGCCGCGAAAGCTAACTATGGCTACACCTTC; cdr3_aa: CASSQAAKANYGYTF
v_call: TRBV7-8; j_call: TRBJ1-4; d_call: TRBD1; clone_size: few; cdr3_nt: TGTGCCAGCAGCACCACCGGGACAGGGAATGAAAAACTGTTTTTT; cdr3_aa: CASSTTGTGNEKLFF
v_call: TRBV5-5; j_call: TRBJ1-4; d_call: TRBD1; clone_size: NA; cdr3_nt: TGTGCCAGCAGCTCACACTCCGGGACAGGGAATGAAAAACTGTTTTTT; cdr3_aa: CASSSHSGTGNEKLFF
v_call: TRBV7-9; j_call: TRBJ2-2; d_call: NA; clone_size: NA; cdr3_nt: TGTGCCAGCAGCCCAGAGACAGCCGGGGAGCTGTTTTTT; cdr3_aa: CASSPETAGELFF